This T cell receptor beta chain stems from a study of cytomegalovirus exposure and HLA in healthy donors. The PCR contained 60 Vbeta and 13 Jbeta primers. Using immunoSEQ multiplex PCR, the repertoire was profiled, and TCRdb retains in-frame clones only, with some absent. The sample carries 250,000 or so clones, around 90% recorded once. The ends lost 6 bases at V and 0 bases at J; junction bases unmatched: 6. Germline V gene sequence: CDR1 MNHEY, CDR2 SVGAGI. The CDR3 totals 15 residues. This clonotype originated in a girl aged 2 to 10 in good health and CMV-seronegative. This chain joins TRBV6-5 and TRBJ1-1, with 8 bases that match TRBD1. Sequencing was done on a sample of PBMCs. The CDR3 protein is CASRDRALMNTEAFF. The CDR3 DNA reads as TGTGCCAGCAGGGACAGGGCACTTATGAACACTGAAGCTTTCTTT.